Below, 17 T cell receptor beta chains from the same sample are listed, as sequenced in a study of beta chain features in type 1 diabetes. Since all of the isolated RNA was reverse transcribed, expressed TCRB transcripts were what got sequenced. Measured with immunoSEQ multiplex PCR; TCRdb has only the in-frame clones, and not every one. The sample shows about 700,000 clones, under 15% of them seen only once. Study-level findings and limits: Moderately but significantly shorter TCRB CDR3s were found in Type 1 diabetes patients in all four CD4+ subsets.

These receptors' targets are unknown. Sequencing input: naive CD4+ T cells from blood. Receptor source: a man aged 18 to 30 with type 1 diabetes.

The chain recombines TRBV15 with TRBJ2-7; unclear D gene. CDR3 length equals 14 residues. The germline V gene encodes CDR1 LNHNV and CDR2 YYDKDF (reference sequence). Trimming shortened V by 0 bases and J by 2 bases, and 8 bases separated the two germline ends. Here the CDR3 reads CATSRDHPTYEQYF. CDR3 nucleotides: TGTGCCACCAGCAGAGATCATCCAACCTACGAGCAGTACTTC. Full variable domain (missing parts from reference TRBV15 and TRBJ2-7): DAMVIQNPRYQVTQFGKPVTLSCSQTLNHNVMYWYQQKSSQAPKLLFHYYDKDFNNEADTPDNFQSRRPNTSFCFLDIRSPGLGDTAMYLCATSRDHPTYEQYFGPGTRLTVT.

The sample holds a few counts of this clone. Here the CDR3 DNA reads TGTGCCATCAGTCCGGGACAGGGGGTCCACGAGCAGTACTTC. It yields the protein CAISPGQGVHEQYF. The rearrangement joins TRBV10-3 to TRBJ2-7, with 11 nucleotides matching TRBD1. V trimming: 5 bases; J trimming: 5 bases; junction bases outside the gene matches: 5. Germline V lookup: CDR1 ENHRY, CDR2 SYGVKD. The CDR3 is 14 residues long.

This chain connects TRBV6-6 to TRBJ2-1; TRBD2 agrees at 8 bases. The CDR3 extends over 13 amino acids. Losses at the gene ends were 6 bases for V and 4 bases for J; bases not matched to a gene: 2. Germline V gene sequence: CDR1 MNHNY, CDR2 SVGAGI (reference sequence). The CDR3 bases are TGTGCCAGCAGAGCGGGGGATTACAATGAGCAGTTCTTC. The encoded protein is CASRAGDYNEQFF.

This clone was counted only a few times. This chain joins TRBV4-1 and TRBJ2-3; 12 bases are a match to TRBD2. The CDR3 is 19 amino acids. The V gene end was trimmed by 0 bases and the J gene end by 6 bases; junction bases not matched to a gene: 13. Per the germline V gene, CDR1 is MGHRA and CDR2 is YSYEKL. The CDR3 coding sequence is TGCGCCAGCAGCCAAGAAGGAGACCTGACTAGCGGGGGTGTGGATACGCAGTATTTT. Translated: CASSQEGDLTSGGVDTQYF.

This clone was seen only a few times. This sequence joins TRBV7-9 and TRBJ2-6; D uncertain. Germline V gives CDR1 SEHNR, CDR2 FQNEAQ (reference sequence). The V gene lost 1 base and the J gene lost 1 base, with 5 bases spanning the gap. The CDR3 is 15 amino acids. CDR3 protein: CASSLVPSGANVLTF. Here the CDR3 DNA reads TGTGCCAGCAGCTTAGTTCCGTCTGGGGCCAACGTCCTGACTTTC. Combining the CDR3 with reference TRBV7-9 and TRBJ2-6 gives the whole variable domain DTGVSQNPRHKITKRGQNVTFRCDPISEHNRLYWYRQTLGQGPEFLTYFQNEAQLEKSRLLSDRFSAERPKGSFSTLEIQRTEQGDSAMYLCASSLVPSGANVLTFGAGSRLTVL.

The chain couples TRBV29-1 to TRBJ1-5, with D perhaps TRBD1 (5 bases). Trimming stripped 4 bases from V and 4 bases from J, with 14 bases between. The CDR3 is made up of 14 amino acids. CDR1 is SQVTM and CDR2 is ANQGSEA in the germline V gene. The CDR3 loop is CSVAPSGGNQPQHF. The CDR3 region has the DNA TGCAGCGTTGCCCCTTCGGGGGGTAATCAGCCCCAGCATTTT.

This clone has a handful of counts. This specimen includes other DNA sequences encoding the same CDR3. The chain employs TRBV4-1 and TRBJ1-2; no definite D call. Per the germline V gene, CDR1 is MGHRA and CDR2 is YSYEKL. The CDR3 runs 14 residues. Trimming removed 1 base from V and 2 bases from J, with 8 bases in between. CDR3 in DNA: TGCGCCAGCAGCCAAGCGGGAGTGAACTATGGCTACACCTTC. Translating it yields CASSQAGVNYGYTF.

Concerning this clone: Within the sample, other DNA sequences also encode this same CDR3. V is TRBV19 and J is TRBJ2-1; 7 bases are a match to TRBD2. The CDR3 length is 15 residues. CDR1 is LNHDA, CDR2 SQIVND, per germline (reference sequence). V lost 1 base, J lost 1 base, and 1 base stayed unmatched. The CDR3 DNA follows: TGTGCCAGTAGTATAGGAGCGGGGTCCTACAATGAGCAGTTCTTC. Residues: CASSIGAGSYNEQFF.

The chain is built from TRBV4-1 and TRBJ2-7; TRBD1 agrees at 10 bases. Germline CDR1 reads MGHRA; CDR2 reads YSYEKL. The ends lost 5 bases at V and 2 bases at J; junction bases unmatched: 6. The CDR3 is 15 amino acids. In nucleotides, the CDR3 is TGCGCCAGCAGCGAGGGCGGGACAGGGGCCTACGAGCAGTACTTC. This translates into CASSEGGTGAYEQYF.

This clone was counted only a few times. The chain is built from TRBV28 and TRBJ1-3; 8 bases match TRBD1. Germline V gives CDR1 MDHEN, CDR2 SYDVKM. V lost 6 bases, J lost 8 bases, and 9 bases stayed unmatched. The CDR3 is 14 amino acids. The CDR3 nucleotides are TGTGCCAGCAGCCGCGGACAGGGCTCAGACACCATATATTTT. This codes for CASSRGQGSDTIYF.

The rearrangement joins TRBV2 to TRBJ1-4, with D possibly being TRBD1 (6 bases). CDR3 length equals 15 residues. From germline, CDR1 is SNHLY and CDR2 FYNNEI. V was shortened by 2 bases and J by 6 bases, with 13 bases between the two germline ends. CDR3: CASSEQGLDDEKLFF. In nucleotides, the CDR3 is TGTGCCAGCAGTGAACAGGGGCTAGACGATGAAAAACTGTTTTTT.

The sample holds a few counts of this clone. The gene calls are TRBV30 and TRBJ1-4; 7 bases agree with TRBD1. Germline CDR1 GTSNPN, CDR2 SVGIG (reference sequence). J lost 6 bases, V lost 2 bases, and 6 bases had no gene match. The CDR3 runs to 14 residues. In nucleotides, the CDR3 is TGTGCCTGGAGTCGACAGGGAGGGTATGAAAAACTGTTTTTT. Translated: CAWSRQGGYEKLFF.

Only a few counts were recorded for this clone. The chain's CDR3 is CSVRTSGGPNNEQFF. CDR3 DNA sequence: TGCAGCGTTCGGACTAGCGGGGGGCCTAACAATGAGCAGTTCTTC. This rearrangement joins TRBV29-1 to TRBJ2-1, with 14 bases aligning to TRBD2. This CDR3 has 15 residues. Trimming cost V 5 bases and J 5 bases; bases outside gene matches: 5. Germline values: CDR1 SQVTM, CDR2 ANQGSEA.

Regarding this clone: Sequence at one end of the junction differs from germline and may be a read error. V and J are TRBV7-7 and TRBJ2-5, with TRBD2 matching over 11 bases. The CDR3 length is 16 residues. Germline CDR1 SSHAT, CDR2 FNYEAQ (reference sequence). The CDR3 region has the DNA TGTGCTAGCAGCCCCTTAGGACTAGCGGGCCAAGAGACCCAGTACTTC. This sequence encodes CASSPLGLAGQETQYF.

This clone has just a few counts. The chain carries TRBV6-4 and TRBJ2-3; D unclear. Trimming stripped 4 bases from V and 6 bases from J, with 11 bases between. This CDR3 is 13 amino acids long. Germline CDR1 is MRHNA and CDR2 is SNTAGT. In DNA form, the CDR3 reads TGTGCCAGCAGTGGGGATGGCAGGGATACGCAGTATTTT. It is translated as CASSGDGRDTQYF.

V gene TRBV30 combines with J gene TRBJ2-7, with 7 bases that match TRBD1. Germline V gene data show CDR1 as GTSNPN and CDR2 as SVGIG (reference sequence). Trimming cost V 3 bases and J 0 bases; bases outside gene matches: 11. This CDR3 is 16 amino acids long. CDR3 bases: TGTGCCTGGAGCCCCCCGACAGGGCTGAGCTCCTACGAGCAGTACTTC. Its protein product is CAWSPPTGLSSYEQYF.

V usage is TRBV27 and J usage is TRBJ2-5, with TRBD2 identical over 7 bases. The CDR3 spans 15 residues. CDR1 MNHEY and CDR2 SMNVEV come from the germline V gene (reference sequence). V trimming: 1 base; J trimming: 2 bases; junction bases outside the gene matches: 4. The CDR3 is CASSLFSGGQETQYF. CDR3 sequence (DNA): TGTGCCAGCAGTTTATTCTCGGGGGGTCAAGAGACCCAGTACTTC.